The 15 T cell receptor beta chains in this list originate from one sample, sequenced in a study of control samples from healthy donors and cancer patients. Sequencing used immunoSEQ multiplex PCR; TCRdb keeps in-frame clones, though not all of them. The sample includes some 150,000 clones, more than 85% seen only once; the top ten take around 2.4%. Sequenced material: blood. The origin of the receptors is a man aged 50 to 59 in good health.

This chain links TRBV28 with TRBJ1-1; D not resolved. Germline assignment: CDR1 MDHEN and CDR2 SYDVKM. Trimming left V 8 bases short and J 1 base short, with 11 bases between. This CDR3 region has 13 residues. The CDR3 protein is CASDGLPNTEAFF. The CDR3 DNA is TGTGCCAGCGACGGGCTCCCGAACACTGAAGCTTTCTTT.

The CDR3 bases are TGTGCCAGCAGCCCCGGGACGGGCTACAATGAGCAGTTCTTC. Translated, it gives CASSPGTGYNEQFF. The chain carries TRBV5-4 and TRBJ2-1; TRBD1 or TRBD2 may be the D gene (5 bases each). CDR3 length equals 14 residues. Germline V gives CDR1 SGHNT, CDR2 YYREEE (reference sequence). Trimming took off 4 bases at V and 3 bases at J, with 11 bases between the two ends.

This rearrangement joins TRBV7-3 to TRBJ2-1, with TRBD2 matching 7 bases. The CDR3 covers 13 residues. Trimming removed 5 bases from V and 6 bases from J; junction bases left unmatched: 4. Germline CDR1 is SGHTA and CDR2 is FQGTGA. In DNA, the CDR3 is TGTGCCAGCAGCCCCGGGACTATCAATGAGCAGTTCTTC. It yields the protein CASSPGTINEQFF.

This chain links TRBV30 with TRBJ2-3, with 12 bases that match TRBD2. CDR1 and CDR2 (germline): GTSNPN, SVGIG (reference sequence). The V segment lost 2 bases and the J segment 3 bases; nucleotides outside the gene matches: 27. The CDR3 loop spans 23 amino acids. CDR3 protein: CAWSPGTGQTSGSLPYQTDTQYF. The CDR3 DNA reads as TGTGCCTGGAGTCCCGGGACAGGGCAGACTAGCGGGAGCCTACCCTACCAAACAGATACGCAGTATTTT.

J is TRBJ2-3 and V is TRBV3-1 (or the pseudogene TRBV3-2); the D gene is possibly TRBD2 (5 bases). CDR1 LGHDT and CDR2 YNNKEL come from the germline V gene (reference sequence). This CDR3 comprises 15 residues. Trimming left V 7 bases short and J 7 bases short, with 21 bases between. The CDR3: CASTVEGSGGNTQYF. The CDR3, as DNA: TGTGCCAGCACCGTGGAAGGGAGTGGTGGGAATACGCAGTATTTT.

CDR3 sequence: CASSPGLAGIDGELFF. For the CDR3, the DNA is TGTGCCAGTAGTCCCGGACTAGCGGGTATAGACGGGGAGCTGTTTTTT. The V gene is TRBV19, the J gene TRBJ2-2, with 11 bases identical to TRBD2. The J segment lost 7 bases and the V segment lost 5 bases, leaving 9 bases of the junction unmatched. The CDR3 totals 16 residues. In germline, CDR1 is LNHDA, CDR2 SQIVND (reference sequence).

The gene calls are TRBV10-3 and TRBJ2-5; the match to TRBD2 covers 8 bases. Per the germline V gene, CDR1 is ENHRY and CDR2 is SYGVKD. The CDR3 sequence is 16 residues long. The trim removed 4 bases at V and 3 bases at J, leaving 10 bases unmatched. In nucleotides, the CDR3 is TGTGCCATCAGTGCCCAATCGGGGGGGACTAAAGAGACCCAGTACTTC. Amino acids: CAISAQSGGTKETQYF.

This chain uses TRBV18 with TRBJ1-1, with D uncertain. The germline V and J ends were trimmed by 3 bases and 3 bases, with 14 bases remaining between them. The CDR3 consists of 15 residues. Germline V gene lookup returns CDR1 KGHSH and CDR2 LQKENI. CDR3 sequence reads: CASSPLDLPDTEAFF. The CDR3 DNA follows: TGTGCCAGCTCACCCCTAGACCTCCCGGACACTGAAGCTTTCTTT. Filled out from reference TRBV18 and TRBJ1-1, the complete variable domain reads NAGVMQNPRHLVRRRGQEARLRCSPMKGHSHVYWYRQLPEEGLKFMVYLQKENIIDESGMPKERFSAEFPKEGPSILRIQQVVRGDSAAYFCASSPLDLPDTEAFFGQGTRLTVV.

The V gene is TRBV18, the J gene TRBJ2-7; 9 positions match TRBD2. The CDR3 covers 14 residues. Germline V gene data show CDR1 as KGHSH and CDR2 as LQKENI. After removal of 3 bases from V and 2 bases from J, the junction contained 2 bases not matched to a gene. This chain's CDR3 is CASSPGLATYEQYF. DNA for the CDR3: TGTGCCAGCTCACCGGGACTAGCTACCTACGAGCAGTACTTC.

This clone was counted once. The chain employs TRBV5-1 and TRBJ2-7, with 9 bases matching TRBD1. Per germline, CDR1 SGHRS and CDR2 YFSETQ. The V gene end was trimmed by 0 bases and the J gene end by 2 bases; junction bases not matched to a gene: 3. CDR3 length equals 15 residues. The CDR3 here is CASSLEGTGTYEQYF. The CDR3 nucleotides read TGCGCCAGCAGCTTGGAGGGGACAGGGACCTACGAGCAGTACTTC. The whole variable domain, remainder taken from reference TRBV5-1 and TRBJ2-7, is KAGVTQTPRYLIKTRGQQVTLSCSPISGHRSVSWYQQTPGQGLQFLFEYFSETQRNKGNFPGRFSGRQFSNSRSEMNVSTLELGDSALYLCASSLEGTGTYEQYFGPGTRLTVT.

The chain carries TRBV5-4 and TRBJ2-1; 8 bases map to TRBD2. Looked up from germline, CDR1 is SGHNT and CDR2 is YYREEE (reference sequence). This CDR3 has 15 residues. Trimming removed 3 bases from V and 3 bases from J; junction bases left unmatched: 5. The CDR3 DNA is TGTGCCAGCAGCTCCGAGCGGGAGAGCTACAATGAGCAGTTCTTC. Encoded protein: CASSSERESYNEQFF.

The chain is built from TRBV27 and TRBJ2-5; perhaps D is TRBD1 or TRBD2 (5 bases each). The CDR3 sequence is 15 residues long. Germline V gene sequence: CDR1 MNHEY, CDR2 SMNVEV (reference sequence). Trimming pared 7 bases from V and 2 bases from J, leaving 17 bases between. CDR3 sequence reads: CASTPLTGPQETQYF. The DNA for the CDR3 is TGTGCCAGCACCCCCTTAACGGGACCACAAGAGACCCAGTACTTC.

The chain has TRBV3-1 (or the pseudogene TRBV3-2) and TRBJ2-7, with TRBD2 matching 11 bases. This CDR3 is 18 amino acids long. CDR1 LGHDT and CDR2 YNNKEL come from the germline V gene (reference sequence). Germline trimming cut 6 bases from V and 2 bases from J; bases unmatched to any gene: 15. The CDR3 loop is CASRADVLAGGAPYEQYF. The CDR3 DNA follows: TGTGCCAGCAGAGCTGACGTCCTAGCGGGAGGCGCCCCCTACGAGCAGTACTTC.

The chain joins TRBV19 to TRBJ2-1; no clear D. Germline CDR1 reads LNHDA; CDR2 reads SQIVND (reference sequence). V was pared by 3 bases and J by 5 bases, with 14 bases between. The CDR3 has 15 residues. Here the CDR3 reads CASSIIHNSNNEQFF. The DNA of the CDR3 is TGTGCCAGTAGTATCATACACAATTCGAACAATGAGCAGTTCTTC.

In this sample, this clone turned up once. This chain connects TRBV3-1 (or the pseudogene TRBV3-2) to TRBJ2-2; 10 bases map to TRBD2. With V trimmed by 1 base and J by 4 bases, 3 bases remained unmatched. Germline V CDR1 and CDR2: LGHDT, YNNKEL (reference sequence). This CDR3 is 16 amino acids long. As DNA, the CDR3 is TGTGCCAGCAGCCAAGGATCTAGCGGGAGCACCGGGGAGCTGTTTTTT. Translated, it gives CASSQGSSGSTGELFF.